These 9 T cell receptor beta chains came from one sample sequenced in a study of technical replicates of blood from a few donors. The repertoire was sequenced with immunoSEQ multiplex PCR; TCRdb's copy has only in-frame clones and lacks some. The sample includes 75,000 to 95,000 clones, 80% to 95% seen only once; the top ten take under 0.3%. The sequenced sample consisted of T cells isolated from PBMCs. The receptors derive from a human donor in good health.

This clone came up once. This chain uses TRBV29-1 with TRBJ2-1; TRBD1 might be the D (6 bases). The germline V and J ends were trimmed by 7 bases and 2 bases, with 12 bases remaining between them. There are 13 residues in the CDR3. Per the germline V gene, CDR1 is SQVTM and CDR2 is ANQGSEA. CDR3 nucleotide sequence: TGCAGCGCTTCGGACAGCCCCTACAATGAGCAGTTCTTC. Its protein product is CSASDSPYNEQFF.

This clone showed up just once. V is TRBV6-4 and J is TRBJ1-1; D might be TRBD1 (6 bases). The CDR3 is 13 amino acids. V dropped 3 bases and J dropped 8 bases, with 13 bases sitting between them. Germline V gene data show CDR1 as MRHNA and CDR2 as SNTAGT. The CDR3 loop reads CASSERGGAEAFF. The DNA of the CDR3 is TGTGCCAGCAGTGAAAGAGGGGGAGCGGAAGCTTTCTTT.

The chain employs TRBV5-1 and TRBJ2-2; a possible D gene is TRBD1 (6 bases). CDR1 is SGHRS, CDR2 YFSETQ, per germline. V shed 7 bases and J shed 5 bases, with 24 bases lying between them. The CDR3 is made up of 17 amino acids. The CDR3 is CASGFGPTKGGTGELFF. DNA of the CDR3: TGCGCCAGCGGGTTTGGCCCTACAAAAGGGGGAACCGGGGAGCTGTTTTTT.

The chain couples TRBV6-5 to TRBJ2-2, with a tentative D call TRBD1 (6 bases). The CDR3 totals 13 residues. Trimming removed 9 bases from V and 6 bases from J, with 14 bases in between. The V gene's germline CDR1 is MNHEY and CDR2 SVGAGI. The CDR3 loop is CASPHRAPGELFF. The CDR3 bases are TGTGCCAGTCCTCACAGGGCTCCCGGGGAGCTGTTTTTT.

The chain has TRBV5-1 and TRBJ2-7, with D uncertain. The CDR3 runs to 13 residues. V shed 1 base and J shed 5 bases, with 10 bases lying between them. CDR1 is SGHRS and CDR2 is YFSETQ in the germline V gene. CDR3 coding DNA: TGCGCCAGCAGCTTGAGTGTATCTAACGAGCAGTACTTC. It translates to CASSLSVSNEQYF.

The chain has TRBV7-8 and TRBJ2-1, with 12 bases that match TRBD2. Unmatched junction bases numbered 3, after V lost 0 bases and J lost 0 bases. This CDR3 has 18 amino acids. Germline V gene data show CDR1 as SGHVS and CDR2 as FQNEAQ. CDR3 sequence reads: CASSLAPSGRDSYNEQFF. The CDR3 DNA reads as TGTGCCAGCAGCTTAGCCCCTAGCGGGAGGGACTCCTACAATGAGCAGTTCTTC.

This chain links TRBV13 with TRBJ2-1; 7 bases agree with TRBD1. This CDR3 contains 14 residues. Trimming removed 4 bases from V and 8 bases from J; junction bases left unmatched: 8. Per germline, CDR1 PRHDT and CDR2 FYEKMQ (reference sequence). The CDR3 DNA reads as TGTGCCAGCAGCTCAACAGGGGTCGGTGATGAGCAGTTCTTC. Protein sequence: CASSSTGVGDEQFF.

V gene TRBV5-6 combines with J gene TRBJ2-2; D perhaps matches TRBD1 (6 bases). Looked up from germline, CDR1 is SGHDT and CDR2 is YYEEEE. The CDR3 length is 18 residues. Trimming took 2 bases from V and 6 from J, leaving 23 bases between them. CDR3 nucleotide sequence: TGTGCCAGCAGCTTAGCTTGGGGGCCCACGTACTCACCCGGGGAGCTGTTTTTT. Amino acid sequence: CASSLAWGPTYSPGELFF.

The genes are TRBV29-1 and TRBJ2-5; D is unresolved. V lost 8 bases to trimming and J lost 5 bases, with 12 bases between them. Germline lookup yields CDR1 SQVTM and CDR2 ANQGSEA. CDR3 length: 11 amino acids. The CDR3 spells CSLFFGETQYF. Here the CDR3 DNA reads TGCAGCCTTTTCTTCGGTGAGACCCAGTACTTC.